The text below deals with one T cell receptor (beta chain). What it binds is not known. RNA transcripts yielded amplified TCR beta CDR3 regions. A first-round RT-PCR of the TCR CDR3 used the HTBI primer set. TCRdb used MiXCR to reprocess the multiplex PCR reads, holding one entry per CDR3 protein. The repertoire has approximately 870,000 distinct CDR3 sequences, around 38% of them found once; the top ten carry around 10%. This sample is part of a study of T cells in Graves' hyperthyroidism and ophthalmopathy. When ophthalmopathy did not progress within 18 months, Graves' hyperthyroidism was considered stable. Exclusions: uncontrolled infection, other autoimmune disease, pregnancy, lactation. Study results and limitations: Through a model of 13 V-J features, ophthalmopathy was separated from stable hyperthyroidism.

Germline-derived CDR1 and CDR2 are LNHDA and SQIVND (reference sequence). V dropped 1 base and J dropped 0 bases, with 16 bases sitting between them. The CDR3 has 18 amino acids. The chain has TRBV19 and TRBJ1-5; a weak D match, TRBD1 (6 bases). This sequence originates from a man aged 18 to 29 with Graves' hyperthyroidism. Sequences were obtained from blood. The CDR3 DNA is TGTGCCAGTAGTATAGGTGGAGGGGGAAGTTATAGCAATCAGCCCCAGCATTTT. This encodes CASSIGGGGSYSNQPQHF.